This T cell receptor (beta chain) emerged from a study of blood T cell repertoires in COVID-19. Profiling relied on immunoSEQ multiplex PCR, and the TCRdb table lists in-frame clones only, not all of them. The sample contains hundreds of thousands of clones, about four fifths of which appear only once. The V gene end was trimmed by 5 bases and the J gene end by 0 bases; junction bases not matched to a gene: 5. The CDR3 spans 16 residues. Germline lookup yields CDR1 MDHEN and CDR2 SYDVKM. The sequencing input was peripheral blood. The sequence was obtained from a woman older than 75 with acute or convalescent COVID-19. The chain combines TRBV28 with TRBJ1-3; TRBD1 matches 9 bases. The CDR3, as DNA: TGTGCCAGCAGTCCCCCGACAGGGGGCTCTGGAAACACCATATATTTT. This sequence encodes CASSPPTGGSGNTIYF.